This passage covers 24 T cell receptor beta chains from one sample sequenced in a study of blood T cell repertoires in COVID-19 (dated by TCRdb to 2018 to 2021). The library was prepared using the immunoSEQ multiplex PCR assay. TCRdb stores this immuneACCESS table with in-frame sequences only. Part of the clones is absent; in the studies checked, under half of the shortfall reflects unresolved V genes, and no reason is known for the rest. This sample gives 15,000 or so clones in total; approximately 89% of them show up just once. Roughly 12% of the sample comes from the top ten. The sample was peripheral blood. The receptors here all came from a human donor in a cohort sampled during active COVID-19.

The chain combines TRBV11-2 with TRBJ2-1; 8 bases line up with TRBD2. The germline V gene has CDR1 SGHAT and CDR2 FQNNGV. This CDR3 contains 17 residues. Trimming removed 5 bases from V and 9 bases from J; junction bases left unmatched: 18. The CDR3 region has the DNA TGTGCCAGCAGCCCGCCGTGGTCCGCGGGGGGCCGAGGTGAGCAGTTCTTC. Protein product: CASSPPWSAGGRGEQFF.

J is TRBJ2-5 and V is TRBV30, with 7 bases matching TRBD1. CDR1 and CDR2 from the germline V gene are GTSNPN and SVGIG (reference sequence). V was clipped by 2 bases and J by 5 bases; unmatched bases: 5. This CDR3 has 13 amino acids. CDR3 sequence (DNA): TGTGCCTGGAGTTCAACCAGGGGGGAGACCCAGTACTTC. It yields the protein CAWSSTRGETQYF.

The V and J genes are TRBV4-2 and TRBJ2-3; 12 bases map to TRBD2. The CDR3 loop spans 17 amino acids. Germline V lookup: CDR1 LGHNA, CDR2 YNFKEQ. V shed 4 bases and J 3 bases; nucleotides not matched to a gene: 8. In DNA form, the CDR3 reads TGTGCCAGCAGCCCCAGACTAGCGGGGGAGGCGACAGATACGCAGTATTTT. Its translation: CASSPRLAGEATDTQYF.

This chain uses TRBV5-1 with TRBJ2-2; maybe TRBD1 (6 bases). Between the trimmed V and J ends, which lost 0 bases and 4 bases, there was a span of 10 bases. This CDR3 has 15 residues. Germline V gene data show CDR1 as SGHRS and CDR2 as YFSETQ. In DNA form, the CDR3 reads TGCGCCAGCAGCTTGGACAGGGCGCCCACCGGGGAGCTGTTTTTT. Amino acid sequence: CASSLDRAPTGELFF.

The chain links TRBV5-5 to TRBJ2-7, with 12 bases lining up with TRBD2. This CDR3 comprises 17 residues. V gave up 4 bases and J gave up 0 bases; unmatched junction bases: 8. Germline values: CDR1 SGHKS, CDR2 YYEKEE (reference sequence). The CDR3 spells CASSATSGGSSSYEQYF. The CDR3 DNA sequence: TGTGCCAGCAGCGCCACTAGCGGGGGGTCGAGCTCCTACGAGCAGTACTTC.

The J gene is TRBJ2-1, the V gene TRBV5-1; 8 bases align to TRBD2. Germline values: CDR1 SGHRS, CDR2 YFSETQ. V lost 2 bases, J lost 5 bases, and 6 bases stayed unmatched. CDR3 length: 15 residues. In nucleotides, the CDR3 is TGCGCCAGCAGCTTAAGTAGCGGGGTACACAATGAGCAGTTCTTC. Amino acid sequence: CASSLSSGVHNEQFF.

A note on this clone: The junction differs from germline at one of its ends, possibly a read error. CDR3 residues: CASSLGQSLVSNDGYTF. The CDR3 nucleotides are TGTGCCAGCAGTTTAGGACAGTCGCTGGTTTCGAACGATGGTTACACCTTC. V gene TRBV2 combines with J gene TRBJ1-2; D is perhaps TRBD1 (6 bases). The CDR3 contains 17 residues. Germline V gene sequence: CDR1 SNHLY, CDR2 FYNNEI.

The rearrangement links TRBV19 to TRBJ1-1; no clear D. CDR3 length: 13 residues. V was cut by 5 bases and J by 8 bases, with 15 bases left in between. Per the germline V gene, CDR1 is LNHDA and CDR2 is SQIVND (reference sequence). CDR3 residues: CASSARYLTEAFF. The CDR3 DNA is TGTGCCAGTAGTGCGCGGTACTTAACCGAAGCTTTCTTT.

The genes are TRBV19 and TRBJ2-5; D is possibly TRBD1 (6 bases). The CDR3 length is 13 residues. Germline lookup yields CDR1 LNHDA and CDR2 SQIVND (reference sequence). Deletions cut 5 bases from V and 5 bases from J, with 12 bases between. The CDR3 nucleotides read TGTGCCAGTAGTGCCACAGGGTTCGAGACCCAGTACTTC. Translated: CASSATGFETQYF. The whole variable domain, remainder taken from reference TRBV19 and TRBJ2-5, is DGGITQSPKYLFRKEGQNVTLSCEQNLNHDAMYWYRQDPGQGLRLIYYSQIVNDFQKGDIAEGYSVSREKKESFPLTVTSAQKNPTAFYLCASSATGFETQYFGPGTRLLVL.

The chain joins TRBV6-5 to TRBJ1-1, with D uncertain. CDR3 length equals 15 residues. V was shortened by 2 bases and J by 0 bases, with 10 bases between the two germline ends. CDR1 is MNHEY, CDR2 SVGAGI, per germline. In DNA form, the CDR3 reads TGTGCCAGCAGTTACGGACGGGGTATGAACACTGAAGCTTTCTTT. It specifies CASSYGRGMNTEAFF.

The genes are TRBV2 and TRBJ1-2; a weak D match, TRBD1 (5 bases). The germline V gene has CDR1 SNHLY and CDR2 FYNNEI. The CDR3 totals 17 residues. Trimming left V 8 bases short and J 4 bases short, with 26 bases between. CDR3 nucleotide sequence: TGTGCCAGCTCCCTAGGTGGGTGGGGCAGGATAATCTATGGCTACACCTTC. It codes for CASSLGGWGRIIYGYTF.

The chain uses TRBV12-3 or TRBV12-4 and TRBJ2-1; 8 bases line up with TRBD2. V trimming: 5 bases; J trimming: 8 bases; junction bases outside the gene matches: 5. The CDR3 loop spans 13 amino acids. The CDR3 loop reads CASSLGLGDEQFF. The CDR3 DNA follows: TGTGCCAGCAGTCTGGGACTAGGCGATGAGCAGTTCTTC.

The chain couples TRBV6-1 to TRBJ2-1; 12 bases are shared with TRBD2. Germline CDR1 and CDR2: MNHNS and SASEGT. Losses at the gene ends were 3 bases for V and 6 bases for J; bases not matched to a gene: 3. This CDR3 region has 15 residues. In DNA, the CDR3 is TGTGCCAGCAGTGACGGACTAGCGGGGACCAATGAGCAGTTCTTC. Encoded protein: CASSDGLAGTNEQFF.

The CDR3 sequence: CASSHPPGQGLTLQFF. Written as DNA, the CDR3 is TGCGCCAGCAGCCACCCACCGGGACAGGGACTAACCTTGCAGTTCTTC. V is TRBV5-1 and J is TRBJ2-1; 9 bases map to TRBD1. The V and J ends lost 4 bases and 12 bases, in that order; junction bases with no gene match: 17. Germline V gene data show CDR1 as SGHRS and CDR2 as YFSETQ. The CDR3 extends over 16 amino acids.

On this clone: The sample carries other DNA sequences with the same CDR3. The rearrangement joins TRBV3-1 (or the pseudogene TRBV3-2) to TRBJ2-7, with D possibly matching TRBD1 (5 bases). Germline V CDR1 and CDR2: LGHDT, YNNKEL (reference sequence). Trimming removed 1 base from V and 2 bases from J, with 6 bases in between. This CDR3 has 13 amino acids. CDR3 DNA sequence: TGTGCCAGCAGCCAAGGGACAACCTACGAGCAGTACTTC. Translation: CASSQGTTYEQYF.

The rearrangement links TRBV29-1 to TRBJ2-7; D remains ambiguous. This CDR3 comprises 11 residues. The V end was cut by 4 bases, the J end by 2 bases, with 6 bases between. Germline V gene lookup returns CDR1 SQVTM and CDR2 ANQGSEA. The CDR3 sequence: CSVAGAYEQYF. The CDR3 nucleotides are TGCAGCGTTGCCGGAGCCTACGAGCAGTACTTC.

The CDR3: CASSARGAATGELFF. In DNA form, the CDR3 reads TGTGCCAGCAGCGCCAGGGGGGCGGCCACCGGGGAGCTGTTTTTT. The chain uses TRBV7-9 and TRBJ2-2; D is perhaps TRBD1 (7 bases). Trimming removed 5 bases from V and 4 bases from J, with 14 bases in between. Germline-derived CDR1 and CDR2 are SEHNR and FQNEAQ (reference sequence). This CDR3 comprises 15 residues.

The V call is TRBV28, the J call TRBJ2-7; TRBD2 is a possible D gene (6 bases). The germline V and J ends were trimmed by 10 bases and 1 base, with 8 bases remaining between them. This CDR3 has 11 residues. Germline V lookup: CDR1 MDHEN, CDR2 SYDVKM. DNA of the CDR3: TGTGCCACGGGGGATTCCTACGAGCAGTACTTC. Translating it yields CATGDSYEQYF.

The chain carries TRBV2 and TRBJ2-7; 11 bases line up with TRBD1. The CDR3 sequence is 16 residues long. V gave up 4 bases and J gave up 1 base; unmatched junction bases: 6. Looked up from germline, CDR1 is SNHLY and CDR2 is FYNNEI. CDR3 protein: CASSALGTGGSYEQYF. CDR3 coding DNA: TGTGCCAGCAGTGCGCTTGGGACAGGGGGTTCCTACGAGCAGTACTTC.

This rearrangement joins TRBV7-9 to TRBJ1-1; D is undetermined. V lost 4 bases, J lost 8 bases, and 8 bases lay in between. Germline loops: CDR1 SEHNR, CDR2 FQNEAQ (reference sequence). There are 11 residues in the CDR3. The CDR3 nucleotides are TGTGCCAGCAGCTCGGAGGCAGAAGCTTTCTTT. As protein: CASSSEAEAFF.

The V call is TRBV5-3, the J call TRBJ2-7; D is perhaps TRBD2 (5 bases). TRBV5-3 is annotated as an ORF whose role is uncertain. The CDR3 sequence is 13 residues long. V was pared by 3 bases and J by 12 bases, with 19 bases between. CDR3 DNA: TGTGCCAGAAGCTCCGCGGGCAGTCTTGGGTGGTACTTC. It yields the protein CARSSAGSLGWYF.

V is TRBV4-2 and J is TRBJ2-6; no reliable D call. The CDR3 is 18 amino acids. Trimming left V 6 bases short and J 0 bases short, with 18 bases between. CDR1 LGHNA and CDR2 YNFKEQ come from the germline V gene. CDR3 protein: CASSQVGASSSGANVLTF. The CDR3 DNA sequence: TGTGCCAGCAGTCAGGTGGGCGCTTCTTCCTCTGGGGCCAACGTCCTGACTTTC.

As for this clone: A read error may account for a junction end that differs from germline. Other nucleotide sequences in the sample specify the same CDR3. The CDR3 nucleotides read TGTGCCAGCAGCGTAAGCGGGACCCTAAACACCGGGGAGTTGTTTTTT. Translated: CASSVSGTLNTGELFF. The chain links TRBV9 to TRBJ2-2; TRBD2 matches 7 bases. The CDR3 is 16 amino acids. Germline CDR1 and CDR2: SGDLS and YYNGEE.

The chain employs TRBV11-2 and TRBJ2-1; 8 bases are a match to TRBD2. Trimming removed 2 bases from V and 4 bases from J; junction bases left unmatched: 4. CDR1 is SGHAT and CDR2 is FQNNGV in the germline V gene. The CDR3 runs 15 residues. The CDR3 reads CASSLSQRGYNEQFF. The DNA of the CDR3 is TGTGCCAGCAGCTTAAGTCAGCGGGGGTACAATGAGCAGTTCTTC.